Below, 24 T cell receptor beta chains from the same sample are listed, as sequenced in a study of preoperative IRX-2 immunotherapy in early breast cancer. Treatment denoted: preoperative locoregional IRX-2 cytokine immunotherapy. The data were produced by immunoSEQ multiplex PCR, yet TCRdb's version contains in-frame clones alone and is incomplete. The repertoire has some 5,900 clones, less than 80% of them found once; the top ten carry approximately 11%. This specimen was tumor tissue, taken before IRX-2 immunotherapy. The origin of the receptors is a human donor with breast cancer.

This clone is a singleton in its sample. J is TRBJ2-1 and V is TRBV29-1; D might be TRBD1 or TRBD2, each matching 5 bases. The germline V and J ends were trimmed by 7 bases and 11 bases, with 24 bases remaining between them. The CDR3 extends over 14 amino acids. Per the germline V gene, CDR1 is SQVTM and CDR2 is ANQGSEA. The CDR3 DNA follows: TGCAGCGGAATGATAGCCCGGGACCTCGGCCAGCAGTTCTTC. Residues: CSGMIARDLGQQFF.

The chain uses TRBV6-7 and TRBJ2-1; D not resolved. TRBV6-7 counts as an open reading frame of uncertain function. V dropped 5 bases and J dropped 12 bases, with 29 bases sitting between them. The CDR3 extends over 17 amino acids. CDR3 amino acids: CASSEASFGTILPWQFF. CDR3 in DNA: TGTGCCAGCAGTGAAGCGTCTTTTGGAACTATTCTTCCTTGGCAGTTCTTC.

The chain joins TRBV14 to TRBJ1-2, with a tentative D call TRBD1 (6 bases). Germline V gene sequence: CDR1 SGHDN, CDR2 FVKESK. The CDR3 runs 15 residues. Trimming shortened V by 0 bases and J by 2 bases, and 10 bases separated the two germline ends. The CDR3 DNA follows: TGTGCCAGCAGCCAAGAAGCAGGGGCGAACTATGGCTACACCTTC. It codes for CASSQEAGANYGYTF.

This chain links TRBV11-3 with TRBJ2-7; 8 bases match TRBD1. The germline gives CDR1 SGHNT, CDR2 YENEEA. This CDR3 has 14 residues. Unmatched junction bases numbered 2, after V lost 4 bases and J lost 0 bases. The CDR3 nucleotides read TGTGCCAGCAGCTCGGACAGGGCCTCCTACGAGCAGTACTTC. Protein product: CASSSDRASYEQYF.

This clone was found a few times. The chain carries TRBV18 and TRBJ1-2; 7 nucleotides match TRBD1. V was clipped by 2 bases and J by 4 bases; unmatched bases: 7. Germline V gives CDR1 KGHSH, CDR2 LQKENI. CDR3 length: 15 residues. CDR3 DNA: TGTGCCAGCTCACCAGAGAGAGGGGGCGGCTATGGCTACACCTTC. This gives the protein CASSPERGGGYGYTF.

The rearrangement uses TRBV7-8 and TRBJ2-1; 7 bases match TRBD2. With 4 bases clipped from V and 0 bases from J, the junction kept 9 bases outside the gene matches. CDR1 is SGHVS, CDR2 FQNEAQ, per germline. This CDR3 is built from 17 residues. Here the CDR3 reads CASSWMDGRSSYNEQFF. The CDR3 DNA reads TGTGCCAGCAGCTGGATGGACGGGAGGAGCTCCTACAATGAGCAGTTCTTC.

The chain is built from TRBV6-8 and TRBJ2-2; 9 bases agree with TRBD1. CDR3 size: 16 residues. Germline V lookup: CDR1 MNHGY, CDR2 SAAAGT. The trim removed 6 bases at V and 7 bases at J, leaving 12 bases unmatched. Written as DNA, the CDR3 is TGTGCCAGCAGACACCGGACAGGGGACATAGGCGGGGAGCTGTTTTTT. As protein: CASRHRTGDIGGELFF.

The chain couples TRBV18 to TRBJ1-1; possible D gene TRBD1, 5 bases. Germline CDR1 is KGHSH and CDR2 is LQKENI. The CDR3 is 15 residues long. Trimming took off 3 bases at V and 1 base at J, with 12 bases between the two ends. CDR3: CASSPQGAENTEAFF. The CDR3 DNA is TGTGCCAGCTCACCGCAAGGGGCTGAGAACACTGAAGCTTTCTTT.

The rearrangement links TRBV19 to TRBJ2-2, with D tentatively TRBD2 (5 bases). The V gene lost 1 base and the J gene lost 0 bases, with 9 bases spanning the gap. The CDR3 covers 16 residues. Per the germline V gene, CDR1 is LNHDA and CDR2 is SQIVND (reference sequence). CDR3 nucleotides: TGTGCCAGTAGTATAGGATCGGGGACGAACACCGGGGAGCTGTTTTTT. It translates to CASSIGSGTNTGELFF.

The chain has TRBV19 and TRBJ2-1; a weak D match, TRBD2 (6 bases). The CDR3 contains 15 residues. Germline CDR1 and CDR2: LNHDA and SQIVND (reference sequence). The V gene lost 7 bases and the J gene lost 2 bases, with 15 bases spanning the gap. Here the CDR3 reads CASKQRGGTYNEQFF. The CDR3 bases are TGTGCCAGTAAACAAAGGGGCGGGACCTACAATGAGCAGTTCTTC.

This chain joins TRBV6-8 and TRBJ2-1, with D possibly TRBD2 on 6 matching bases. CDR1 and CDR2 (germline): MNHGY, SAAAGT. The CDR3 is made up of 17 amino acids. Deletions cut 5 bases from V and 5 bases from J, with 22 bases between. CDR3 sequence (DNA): TGTGCCAGCAGTGTGTCTGGACTATCATCGATAAACAATGAGCAGTTCTTC. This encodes CASSVSGLSSINNEQFF.

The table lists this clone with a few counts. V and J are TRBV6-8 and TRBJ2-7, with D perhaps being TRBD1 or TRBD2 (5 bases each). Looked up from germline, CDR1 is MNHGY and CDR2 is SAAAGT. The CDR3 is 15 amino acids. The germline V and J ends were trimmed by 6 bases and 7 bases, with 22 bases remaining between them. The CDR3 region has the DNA TGTGCCAGCAGACCACCCTCAGGGACCCGGGGAGAGCAGTACTTC. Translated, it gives CASRPPSGTRGEQYF.

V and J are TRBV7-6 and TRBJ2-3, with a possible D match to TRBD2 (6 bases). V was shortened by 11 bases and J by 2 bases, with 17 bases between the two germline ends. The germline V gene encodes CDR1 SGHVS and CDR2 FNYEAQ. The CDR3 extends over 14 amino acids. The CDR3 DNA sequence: TGTGCCTTAGCCAGGGTAGCGGTCACAGATACGCAGTATTTT. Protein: CALARVAVTDTQYF. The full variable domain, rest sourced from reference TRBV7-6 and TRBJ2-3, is GAGVSQSPRYKVTKRGQDVALRCDPISGHVSLYWYRQALGQGPEFLTYFNYEAQQDKSGLPNDRFSAERPEGSISTLTIQRTEQRDSAMYRCALARVAVTDTQYFGPGTRLTVL.

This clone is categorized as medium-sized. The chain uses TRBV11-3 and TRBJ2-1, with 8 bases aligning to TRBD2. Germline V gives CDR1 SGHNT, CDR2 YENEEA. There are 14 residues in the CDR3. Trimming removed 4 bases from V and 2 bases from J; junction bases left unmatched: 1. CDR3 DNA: TGTGCCAGCAGCTCGGGACTAGCCTACAATGAGCAGTTCTTC. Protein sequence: CASSSGLAYNEQFF.

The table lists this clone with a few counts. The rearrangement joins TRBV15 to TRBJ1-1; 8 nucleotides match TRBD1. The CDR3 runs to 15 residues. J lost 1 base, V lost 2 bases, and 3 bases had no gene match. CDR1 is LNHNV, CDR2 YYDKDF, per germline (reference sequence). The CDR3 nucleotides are TGTGCCACCAGCAGAACCGGACAGGGGAACACTGAAGCTTTCTTT. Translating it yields CATSRTGQGNTEAFF. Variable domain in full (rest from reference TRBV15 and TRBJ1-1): DAMVIQNPRYQVTQFGKPVTLSCSQTLNHNVMYWYQQKSSQAPKLLFHYYDKDFNNEADTPDNFQSRRPNTSFCFLDIRSPGLGDTAMYLCATSRTGQGNTEAFFGQGTRLTVV.

DNA of the CDR3: TGCGCCAGCAGCTTGGACGGCAATCAGCCCCAGCATTTT. Amino acids: CASSLDGNQPQHF. The rearrangement joins TRBV23-1 to TRBJ1-5; D is unresolved. TRBV23-1 counts as an open reading frame of uncertain function. The germline V and J ends were trimmed by 6 bases and 2 bases, with 8 bases remaining between them. The CDR3 covers 13 residues.

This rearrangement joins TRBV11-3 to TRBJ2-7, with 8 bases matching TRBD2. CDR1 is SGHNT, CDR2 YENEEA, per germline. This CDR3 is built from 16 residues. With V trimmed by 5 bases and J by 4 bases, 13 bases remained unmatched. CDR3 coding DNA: TGTGCCAGCAGCGGCTTAGGAGCGGGAGAGGGGTACGAGCAGTACTTC. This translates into CASSGLGAGEGYEQYF.

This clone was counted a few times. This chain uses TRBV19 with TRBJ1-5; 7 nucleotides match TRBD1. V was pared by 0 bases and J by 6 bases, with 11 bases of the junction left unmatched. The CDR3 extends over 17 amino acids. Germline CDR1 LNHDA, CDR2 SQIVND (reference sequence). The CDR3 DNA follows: TGTGCCAGTAGTATAGAGGGGCAGGGGGATACGGTTCAGCCCCAGCATTTT. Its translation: CASSIEGQGDTVQPQHF.

The CDR3 is CASGLNNVLTF. The CDR3 bases are TGTGCTAGTGGCCTGAACAACGTCCTGACTTTC. The rearrangement uses TRBV12-5 and TRBJ2-6, with D unclear. Germline-derived CDR1 and CDR2 are LGHNT and FRNRAP. This CDR3 has 11 amino acids. The ends were cut back, 6 bases at V and 9 bases at J, with 6 bases in the middle.

The CDR3 sequence is CASSLGTPTGNQPQHF. CDR3 in DNA: TGTGCCAGCAGCCTAGGGACACCTACCGGCAATCAGCCCCAGCATTTT. The chain joins TRBV2 to TRBJ1-5; D possibly corresponds to TRBD1 (6 bases). CDR1 SNHLY and CDR2 FYNNEI come from the germline V gene. The CDR3 length is 16 residues. The V end was cut by 6 bases, the J end by 2 bases, with 17 bases between. Looking up the rest from reference TRBV2 and TRBJ1-5 gives the full variable domain: EPEVTQTPSHQVTQMGQEVILRCVPISNHLYFYWYRQILGQKVEFLVSFYNNEISEKSEIFDDQFSVERPDGSNFTLKIRSTKLEDSAMYFCASSLGTPTGNQPQHFGDGTRLSIL.

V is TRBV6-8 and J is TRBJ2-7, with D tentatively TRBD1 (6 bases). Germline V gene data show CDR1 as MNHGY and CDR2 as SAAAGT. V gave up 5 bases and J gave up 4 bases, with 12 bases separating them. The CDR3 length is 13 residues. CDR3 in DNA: TGTGCCAGCAGTCGTAAACAGGGTTACGAGCAGTACTTC. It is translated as CASSRKQGYEQYF.

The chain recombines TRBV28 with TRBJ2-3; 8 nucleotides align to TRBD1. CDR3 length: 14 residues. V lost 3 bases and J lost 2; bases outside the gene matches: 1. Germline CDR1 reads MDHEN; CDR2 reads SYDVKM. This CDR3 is CASSLDRATDTQYF. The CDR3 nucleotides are TGTGCCAGCAGTTTGGACAGGGCCACAGATACGCAGTATTTT.

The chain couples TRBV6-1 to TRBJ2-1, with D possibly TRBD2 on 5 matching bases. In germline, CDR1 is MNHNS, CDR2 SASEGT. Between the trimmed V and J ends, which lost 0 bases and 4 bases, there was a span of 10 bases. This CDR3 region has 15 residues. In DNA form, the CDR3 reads TGTGCCAGCAGTGAAGCTACTTCGGGATACAATGAGCAGTTCTTC. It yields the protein CASSEATSGYNEQFF.

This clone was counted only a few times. Here the CDR3 reads CASSPPSSGANVLTF. For the CDR3, the DNA is TGTGCCAGCAGCCCCCCCAGCTCTGGGGCCAACGTCCTGACTTTC. The genes are TRBV6-8 and TRBJ2-6, with D unresolved. Germline V lookup: CDR1 MNHGY, CDR2 SAAAGT. V dropped 6 bases and J dropped 0 bases, with 9 bases sitting between them. This CDR3 is 15 amino acids long.